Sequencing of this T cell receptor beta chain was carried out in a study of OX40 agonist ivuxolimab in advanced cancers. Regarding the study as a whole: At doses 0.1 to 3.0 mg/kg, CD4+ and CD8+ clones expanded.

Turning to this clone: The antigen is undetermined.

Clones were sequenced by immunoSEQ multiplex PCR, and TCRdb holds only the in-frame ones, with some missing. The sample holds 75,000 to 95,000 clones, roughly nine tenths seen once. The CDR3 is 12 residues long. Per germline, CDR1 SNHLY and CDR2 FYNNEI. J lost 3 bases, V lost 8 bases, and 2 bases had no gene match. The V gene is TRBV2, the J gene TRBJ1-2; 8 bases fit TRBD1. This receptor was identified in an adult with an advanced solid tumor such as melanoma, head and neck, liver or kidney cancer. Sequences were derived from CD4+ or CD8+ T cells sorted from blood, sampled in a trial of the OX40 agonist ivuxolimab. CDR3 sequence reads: CASAGGDYGYTF. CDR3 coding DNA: TGTGCCAGCGCAGGGGGCGACTATGGCTACACCTTC.